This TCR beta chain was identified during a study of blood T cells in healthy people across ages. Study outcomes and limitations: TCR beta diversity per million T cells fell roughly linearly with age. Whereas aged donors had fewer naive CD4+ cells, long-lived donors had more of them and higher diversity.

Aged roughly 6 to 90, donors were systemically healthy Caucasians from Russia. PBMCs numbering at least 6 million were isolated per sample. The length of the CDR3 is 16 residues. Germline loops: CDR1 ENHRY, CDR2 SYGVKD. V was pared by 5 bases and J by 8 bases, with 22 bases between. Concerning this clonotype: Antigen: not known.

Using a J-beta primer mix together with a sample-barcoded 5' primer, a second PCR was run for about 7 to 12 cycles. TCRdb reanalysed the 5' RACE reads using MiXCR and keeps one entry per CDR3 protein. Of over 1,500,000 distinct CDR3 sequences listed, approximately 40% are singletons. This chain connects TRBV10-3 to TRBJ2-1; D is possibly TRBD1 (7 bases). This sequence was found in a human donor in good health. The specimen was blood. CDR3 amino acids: CAISRVGGGDFDEQFF. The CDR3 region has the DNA TGTGCCATCAGTAGAGTTGGAGGGGGCGATTTCGATGAGCAGTTCTTC.